The text below deals with one TCR beta chain. The antigen remains unidentified. Germline V CDR1 and CDR2: SEHNR, FQNEAQ (reference sequence). The CDR3 totals 16 residues. The V end lost 1 base, the J end lost 0 bases, and 13 bases lay between the germline ends. The data were taken from a study of cytomegalovirus exposure and HLA in healthy donors. The overall study: There were approximately 85 million unique TCRs (from HLA-typed donors) in an early data release. Study results and limitations: Analyses of presence/absence relied on an assumption of roughly uniform sequencing depth across donors.

PCR employed 60 Vbeta and 13 Jbeta primers. Sequencing was performed with immunoSEQ multiplex PCR; in TCRdb, only in-frame clones are kept and a portion is missing. The data hold roughly 100,000 clones, with roughly 15% observed a single time. The rearrangement uses TRBV7-9 and TRBJ2-7, with D possibly being TRBD2 (6 bases). The clonotype comes from a female donor in good health and CMV-seronegative. The sample consisted of PBMCs. In DNA, the CDR3 is TGTGCCAGCAGCTTAGATGCGGGGTCGGGCTCCTACGAGCAGTACTTC. Its protein product is CASSLDAGSGSYEQYF. Variable domain in full (rest from reference TRBV7-9 and TRBJ2-7): DTGVSQNPRHKITKRGQNVTFRCDPISEHNRLYWYRQTLGQGPEFLTYFQNEAQLEKSRLLSDRFSAERPKGSFSTLEIQRTEQGDSAMYLCASSLDAGSGSYEQYFGPGTRLTVT.